These 25 T cell receptor beta chains share one sample of origin, sequenced in a study of shared clonotypes between healthy human individuals. Some clones are missing from TCRdb's copy, which holds only in-frame ones; the method was immunoSEQ multiplex PCR. The sample carries about 2.4 million clones, 80% to 95% recorded once. Sequenced sample: naive CD4+ T cells from PBMCs. Subset noted: CD45RA+ positively selected. These receptors came from a man younger than 35 in good health. Some clones in this sample may be carry-over from other donors' samples.

This clone was counted only a few times. The chain employs TRBV28 and TRBJ1-1, with 7 bases that match TRBD1. The germline CDR1 and CDR2 sequences are MDHEN and SYDVKM. Trimming at V came to 5 bases and at J to 1 base, leaving 7 bases not matched to a gene. The CDR3 is 15 amino acids. The CDR3 spells CASSPNRGANTEAFF. CDR3 nucleotides: TGTGCCAGCAGTCCAAACAGGGGAGCGAACACTGAAGCTTTCTTT.

The rearrangement uses TRBV11-2 and TRBJ2-7; D unclear. This CDR3 has 12 amino acids. The V end was cut by 6 bases, the J end by 5 bases, with 11 bases between. Germline CDR1 is SGHAT and CDR2 is FQNNGV. CDR3 sequence (DNA): TGTGCCAGCAGAGGAATAGTCCACGAGCAGTACTTC. Its translation: CASRGIVHEQYF.

The genes are TRBV27 and TRBJ1-2; the match to TRBD1 covers 7 bases. Trimming took 1 base from V and 5 from J; bases not matched to a gene: 16. Germline lookup yields CDR1 MNHEY and CDR2 SMNVEV (reference sequence). The CDR3 is 18 residues long. CDR3 nucleotides: TGTGCCAGCAGTTTATTCTTTCATCAACGGGGACAGAGTTATGGCTACACCTTC. Translating gives CASSLFFHQRGQSYGYTF.

The chain combines TRBV28 with TRBJ1-2; no clear D gene. Germline loops: CDR1 MDHEN, CDR2 SYDVKM. With 5 bases removed from V and 4 bases from J, the gap between germline ends came to 8 bases. The CDR3 sequence is 12 residues long. The CDR3 DNA is TGTGCCAGCAGTAAATCCTTCTATGGCTACACCTTC. Its translation: CASSKSFYGYTF.

As to this clone: The same CDR3 is also encoded by other DNA sequences in this sample. This chain uses TRBV5-1 with TRBJ2-5, with TRBD2 as a possible D gene (5 bases). The germline V and J ends were trimmed by 3 bases and 5 bases, with 14 bases remaining between them. This CDR3 region has 14 residues. Germline CDR1 reads SGHRS; CDR2 reads YFSETQ. The DNA for the CDR3 is TGCGCCAGCAGCTCTGGTGGGTCGGGGGAGACCCAGTACTTC. Its protein is CASSSGGSGETQYF.

The chain carries TRBV7-9 and TRBJ2-3; 8 positions agree with TRBD2. The V segment lost 5 bases and the J segment 6 bases; nucleotides outside the gene matches: 13. In germline, CDR1 is SEHNR, CDR2 FQNEAQ (reference sequence). The CDR3 spans 16 residues. Here the CDR3 reads CASSTGQREFGDTQYF. The CDR3 DNA follows: TGTGCCAGCAGCACCGGACAGCGGGAGTTTGGGGATACGCAGTATTTT.

This chain connects TRBV27 to TRBJ2-3; D gene uncertain. Germline CDR1 reads MNHEY; CDR2 reads SMNVEV (reference sequence). The CDR3 is 15 amino acids. The V gene lost 8 bases and the J gene lost 0 bases, with 15 bases spanning the gap. The CDR3 DNA reads TGTGCCAGCCGTCCCCCCGAACAGAGCACAGATACGCAGTATTTT. It yields the protein CASRPPEQSTDTQYF.

This chain links TRBV7-9 with TRBJ2-7; possibly TRBD2 for D (6 bases). Germline V gives CDR1 SEHNR, CDR2 FQNEAQ (reference sequence). Trimming pared 5 bases from V and 3 bases from J, leaving 20 bases between. The CDR3 loop spans 16 amino acids. CDR3 sequence: CASSTRGWGEGYEQYF. In nucleotides, the CDR3 is TGTGCCAGCAGCACCCGCGGGTGGGGGGAAGGCTACGAGCAGTACTTC.

Notes on this clone: Other DNA sequences in the sample encode the same CDR3. This chain connects TRBV18 to TRBJ2-7; 7 nucleotides align to TRBD2. From germline, CDR1 is KGHSH and CDR2 LQKENI. Trimming removed 3 bases from V and 3 bases from J; junction bases left unmatched: 8. This CDR3 has 15 residues. Here the CDR3 DNA reads TGTGCCAGCTCACCTCTCGCGGGAGCGAACTACGAGCAGTACTTC. This sequence encodes CASSPLAGANYEQYF.

The chain couples TRBV7-2 to TRBJ2-7, with 7 bases identical to TRBD2. Losses at the gene ends were 4 bases for V and 5 bases for J; bases not matched to a gene: 5. This CDR3 contains 13 residues. CDR1 and CDR2 (germline): SGHTA, FQGNSA. CDR3 DNA sequence: TGTGCCAGCAGCTATCAGCGGGACCACGAGCAGTACTTC. This sequence encodes CASSYQRDHEQYF.

This clone showed up just once. The chain has TRBV5-6 and TRBJ2-3, with a possible D match to TRBD1 (5 bases). V was clipped by 3 bases and J by 0 bases, with 11 bases between them. The germline gives CDR1 SGHDT, CDR2 YYEEEE. The CDR3 runs to 15 residues. The CDR3 sequence: CASSSDISSTDTQYF. The CDR3 coding sequence is TGTGCCAGCAGCTCGGACATAAGTAGCACAGATACGCAGTATTTT.

This clone was recorded once. V usage is TRBV7-3 and J usage is TRBJ2-3; tentatively, D is TRBD1 (5 bases). CDR3 size: 15 residues. V dropped 5 bases and J dropped 6 bases, with 18 bases sitting between them. Germline lookup yields CDR1 SGHTA and CDR2 FQGTGA. The CDR3 DNA follows: TGTGCCAGCAGCGCCGTGGGGTGGGGCGCGGATACGCAGTATTTT. Translated, it gives CASSAVGWGADTQYF.

The chain combines TRBV2 with TRBJ2-1; 11 nucleotides agree with TRBD1. Germline V CDR1 and CDR2: SNHLY, FYNNEI. Germline trimming cut 4 bases from V and 9 bases from J; bases unmatched to any gene: 5. This CDR3 is 14 amino acids long. DNA of the CDR3: TGTGCCAGCAGTGCGGACAGGGGGCCGAGTGAGCAGTTCTTC. Amino acid sequence: CASSADRGPSEQFF.

This chain connects TRBV7-2 to TRBJ2-7; TRBD1 or TRBD2 may be the D gene (5 bases each). The V end was cut by 3 bases, the J end by 4 bases, with 16 bases between. Germline-derived CDR1 and CDR2 are SGHTA and FQGNSA. The CDR3 length is 15 residues. CDR3 sequence: CASSFQGGLWYEQYF. The CDR3 DNA reads as TGTGCCAGCAGCTTCCAGGGCGGGCTTTGGTACGAGCAGTACTTC.

The chain recombines TRBV25-1 with TRBJ2-7; weak D call: TRBD2 (5 bases). V lost 9 bases and J 6 bases, leaving 18 bases between the germline ends. The CDR3 covers 13 residues. CDR1 is MGHDK, CDR2 SYGVNS, per germline. CDR3 nucleotides: TGTGCCAGTCGAGGGTCGTTGGCTAGCGAGCAGTACTTC. Its protein product is CASRGSLASEQYF.

In DNA, the CDR3 is TGTGCCAGCAGTCAACAGGGATACGAGCAGTACTTC. Translation gives CASSQQGYEQYF. The rearrangement uses TRBV28 and TRBJ2-7, with D perhaps matching TRBD1 (6 bases). The CDR3 has 12 residues. V lost 5 bases to trimming and J lost 4 bases, with 9 bases between them. CDR1 is MDHEN and CDR2 is SYDVKM in the germline V gene.

The table lists this clone with a count of one. The sample contains more than one DNA sequence encoding this CDR3. J is TRBJ2-7 and V is TRBV15, with D perhaps matching TRBD1 (5 bases). Per germline, CDR1 LNHNV and CDR2 YYDKDF (reference sequence). The CDR3 loop spans 14 amino acids. Deletions cut 1 base from V and 0 bases from J, with 7 bases between. CDR3 loop: CATSRGQGSYEQYF. As DNA, the CDR3 is TGTGCCACCAGCAGAGGGCAGGGCTCCTACGAGCAGTACTTC.

V and J are TRBV9 and TRBJ2-5; D possibly matches TRBD1 or TRBD2 (5 bases each). This CDR3 region has 15 residues. V shed 0 bases and J shed 5 bases, with 14 bases lying between them. Germline V lookup: CDR1 SGDLS, CDR2 YYNGEE. As DNA, the CDR3 is TGTGCCAGCAGCGTAGGCTTGGGGGTCATTGAGACCCAGTACTTC. Its protein is CASSVGLGVIETQYF.

The rearrangement joins TRBV10-3 to TRBJ2-7; D might be TRBD2 (6 bases). Germline loops: CDR1 ENHRY, CDR2 SYGVKD. This CDR3 comprises 15 residues. The V end was cut by 4 bases, the J end by 5 bases, with 18 bases between. The CDR3 here is CAISGKRPGEDEQYF. For the CDR3, the DNA is TGTGCCATCAGTGGAAAAAGGCCGGGAGAGGACGAGCAGTACTTC.

The chain's CDR3 is CASSSDSQETQYF. CDR3 bases: TGTGCCAGCAGCTCCGACTCGCAAGAGACCCAGTACTTC. This chain links TRBV11-3 with TRBJ2-5; no firm D call. The CDR3 has 13 residues. V lost 4 bases to trimming and J lost 2 bases, with 8 bases between them. Germline V gene lookup returns CDR1 SGHNT and CDR2 YENEEA.

This rearrangement joins TRBV5-1 to TRBJ2-5, with D tentatively TRBD1 (6 bases). The CDR3 runs 16 residues. CDR1 is SGHRS and CDR2 is YFSETQ in the germline V gene. The ends were cut back, 0 bases at V and 1 base at J, with 13 bases in the middle. CDR3 nucleotides: TGCGCCAGCAGCTTGGGGACAGCAGCCCCCCAAGAGACCCAGTACTTC. As protein: CASSLGTAAPQETQYF.

As to this clone: Other DNA sequences within the sample encode an identical CDR3. The V call is TRBV7-9, the J call TRBJ1-5; possibly TRBD1 for D (6 bases). Germline values: CDR1 SEHNR, CDR2 FQNEAQ (reference sequence). V gave up 1 base and J gave up 6 bases, with 10 bases separating them. CDR3 length equals 14 residues. The chain's CDR3 is CASSLVGGGQPQHF. The CDR3 DNA follows: TGTGCCAGCAGCTTAGTGGGGGGCGGTCAGCCCCAGCATTTT. The whole variable domain, remainder taken from reference TRBV7-9 and TRBJ1-5, is DTGVSQNPRHKITKRGQNVTFRCDPISEHNRLYWYRQTLGQGPEFLTYFQNEAQLEKSRLLSDRFSAERPKGSFSTLEIQRTEQGDSAMYLCASSLVGGGQPQHFGDGTRLSIL.

The gene calls are TRBV6-5 and TRBJ2-7; possibly TRBD1 or TRBD2 for D (5 bases each). Germline loops: CDR1 MNHEY, CDR2 SVGAGI. V was clipped by 4 bases and J by 7 bases, with 14 bases between them. The CDR3 is 13 residues long. The DNA of the CDR3 is TGTGCCAGCAGTTTAGACAGACCGGGAGAGCAGTACTTC. Residues: CASSLDRPGEQYF.

The chain employs TRBV5-8 and TRBJ2-3; tentatively, D is TRBD1 (5 bases). This CDR3 comprises 14 residues. V shed 0 bases and J shed 4 bases, with 9 bases lying between them. Germline-derived CDR1 and CDR2 are SGHTS and YDEGEE. CDR3 in amino acids: CASSLAEGADTQYF. CDR3 bases: TGTGCCAGCAGCTTGGCGGAAGGGGCAGATACGCAGTATTTT.

The chain is built from TRBV7-9 and TRBJ2-7; TRBD2 agrees at 8 bases. Trimming took 1 base from V and 4 from J; bases not matched to a gene: 6. The CDR3 totals 15 residues. The germline gives CDR1 SEHNR, CDR2 FQNEAQ (reference sequence). In DNA form, the CDR3 reads TGTGCCAGCAGCTTAGTAATCAGCGGGAGATACGAGCAGTACTTC. It codes for CASSLVISGRYEQYF.